These 15 T cell receptor beta chains originate from one sample sequenced in a study of control samples from healthy donors and cancer patients. Using immunoSEQ multiplex PCR, the repertoire was profiled, and TCRdb retains in-frame clones only, with some absent. The sample contains about 35,000 clones, 93% of which appear only once. The sequencing input was PBMCs. The receptors derive from a man aged 40-50 years with colorectal cancer.

This sequence joins TRBV19 and TRBJ2-2; unclear D gene. Trimming cost V 0 bases and J 6 bases, with 5 bases left between them. The CDR3 is made up of 13 amino acids. Per germline, CDR1 LNHDA and CDR2 SQIVND (reference sequence). The CDR3 reads CASSIDRAGELFF. DNA for the CDR3: TGTGCCAGTAGTATAGATCGTGCCGGGGAGCTGTTTTTT.

The chain uses TRBV14 and TRBJ2-3; TRBD2 matches 8 bases. CDR1 SGHDN and CDR2 FVKESK come from the germline V gene. With V trimmed by 3 bases and J by 0 bases, 8 bases remained unmatched. CDR3 length: 17 amino acids. The CDR3 sequence is CASSHRRSGGSTDTQYF. Here the CDR3 DNA reads TGTGCCAGCAGCCACCGAAGGAGCGGGGGCAGCACAGATACGCAGTATTTT.

The chain uses TRBV3-1 (or the pseudogene TRBV3-2) and TRBJ2-7, with 10 positions matching TRBD1. The CDR3 length is 14 residues. V was pared by 3 bases and J by 5 bases, with 4 bases of the junction left unmatched. Germline values: CDR1 LGHDT, CDR2 YNNKEL (reference sequence). In nucleotides, the CDR3 is TGTGCCAGCAGCCATAGGACAGGGGGGAACGAGCAGTACTTC. Translating it yields CASSHRTGGNEQYF.

This chain joins TRBV6-2 or TRBV6-3 and TRBJ2-1, with D tentatively TRBD1 (6 bases). The CDR3 is 14 amino acids. Germline loops: CDR1 MNHEY, CDR2 SVGEGT. V was pared by 5 bases and J by 8 bases, with 16 bases between. Written as DNA, the CDR3 is TGTGCCAGCAGTCCCCGTACAGGGATTGATGAGCAGTTCTTC. As protein: CASSPRTGIDEQFF.

This clone has only one observation. V is TRBV7-2 and J is TRBJ1-2; 10 positions agree with TRBD1. Germline V gives CDR1 SGHTA, CDR2 FQGNSA. V dropped 4 bases and J dropped 5; count of bases not matched to a gene: 7. The CDR3 runs to 15 residues. Written as DNA, the CDR3 is TGTGCCAGCAGCTCTCGGACAGGGGGTGGTTATGGCTACACCTTC. Its translation: CASSSRTGGGYGYTF.

The V call is TRBV5-4, the J call TRBJ2-1, with 7 nucleotides matching TRBD2. This CDR3 comprises 16 residues. After removal of 4 bases from V and 5 bases from J, the junction contained 12 bases not matched to a gene. Germline V gene data show CDR1 as SGHNT and CDR2 as YYREEE (reference sequence). CDR3 in DNA: TGTGCCAGCAGCCCTGGGCGGGGCGGGGGAGACAATGAGCAGTTCTTC. Translation: CASSPGRGGGDNEQFF. Based on the CDR3 plus reference TRBV5-4 and TRBJ2-1, the full variable domain is ETGVTQSPTHLIKTRGQQVTLRCSSQSGHNTVSWYQQALGQGPQFIFQYYREEENGRGNFPPRFSGLQFPNYSSELNVNALELDDSALYLCASSPGRGGGDNEQFFGPGTRLTVL.

The chain links TRBV6-6 to TRBJ2-3, with 11 positions matching TRBD2. With 5 bases clipped from V and 8 bases from J, the junction kept 9 bases outside the gene matches. CDR3 size: 15 residues. Germline V lookup: CDR1 MNHNY, CDR2 SVGAGI (reference sequence). CDR3 protein: CASSPSGGTRGTQYF. In nucleotides, the CDR3 is TGTGCCAGCAGTCCTAGCGGGGGGACACGGGGTACGCAGTATTTT.

This chain uses TRBV30 with TRBJ1-2; 7 positions match TRBD1. V lost 2 bases and J lost 5; bases outside the gene matches: 11. Germline lookup yields CDR1 GTSNPN and CDR2 SVGIG (reference sequence). This CDR3 is 15 amino acids long. The CDR3 here is CAWSRDRAQGYGYTF. CDR3 nucleotide sequence: TGTGCCTGGAGTAGAGACAGGGCCCAGGGTTATGGCTACACCTTC.

This chain connects TRBV6-2 or TRBV6-3 to TRBJ1-6; D is uncertain. V was pared by 6 bases and J by 7 bases, with 19 bases between. CDR1 MNHEY and CDR2 SVGEGT come from the germline V gene. The CDR3 runs to 16 residues. The CDR3 sequence is CASSPPSGRTNSPLHF. The CDR3 DNA sequence: TGTGCCAGCAGCCCACCCTCCGGGAGGACCAATTCACCCCTCCACTTT.

The chain combines TRBV18 with TRBJ2-2, with 7 bases identical to TRBD1. V shed 3 bases, J shed 4 bases, and the junction held 2 bases outside the gene matches. The CDR3 has 14 amino acids. From germline, CDR1 is KGHSH and CDR2 LQKENI. CDR3 amino acids: CASSPTGSTGELFF. In DNA form, the CDR3 reads TGTGCCAGCTCACCGACAGGGTCCACCGGGGAGCTGTTTTTT.

The genes are TRBV3-1 (or the pseudogene TRBV3-2) and TRBJ2-1, with 10 bases that match TRBD2. The germline V gene has CDR1 LGHDT and CDR2 YNNKEL (reference sequence). This CDR3 comprises 15 residues. V gave up 3 bases and J gave up 4 bases; unmatched junction bases: 3. The CDR3, as DNA: TGTGCCAGCAGCCACAGCGGGGGGGGTTACAATGAGCAGTTCTTC. Translating gives CASSHSGGGYNEQFF.

V is TRBV19 and J is TRBJ1-2; TRBD1 might be the D (5 bases). Trimming shortened V by 9 bases and J by 2 bases, and 16 bases separated the two germline ends. In germline, CDR1 is LNHDA, CDR2 SQIVND (reference sequence). This CDR3 is built from 14 residues. The CDR3 nucleotides are TGTGCCAGCAGGGTCGGGGGGTCGAACTATGGCTACACCTTC. Amino acids: CASRVGGSNYGYTF. The full variable domain, rest sourced from reference TRBV19 and TRBJ1-2, is DGGITQSPKYLFRKEGQNVTLSCEQNLNHDAMYWYRQDPGQGLRLIYYSQIVNDFQKGDIAEGYSVSREKKESFPLTVTSAQKNPTAFYLCASRVGGSNYGYTFGSGTRLTVV.

V and J are TRBV7-2 and TRBJ1-3, with D uncertain. V was shortened by 5 bases and J by 0 bases, with 11 bases between the two germline ends. The V gene's germline CDR1 is SGHTA and CDR2 FQGNSA. CDR3 length equals 15 residues. This CDR3 is CASSPGGGSGNTIYF. The CDR3 region has the DNA TGTGCCAGCAGCCCAGGCGGAGGCTCTGGAAACACCATATATTTT.

V usage is TRBV7-2 and J usage is TRBJ2-1; D is undetermined. The CDR3 loop spans 15 amino acids. V was trimmed by 2 bases and J by 0 bases, leaving 8 bases between them. The germline V gene encodes CDR1 SGHTA and CDR2 FQGNSA. CDR3 bases: TGTGCCAGCAGCTTACAGTCCCCCTCCTACAATGAGCAGTTCTTC. It codes for CASSLQSPSYNEQFF. Full variable domain (remainder filled in from reference TRBV7-2 and TRBJ2-1): GAGVSQSPSNKVTEKGKDVELRCDPISGHTALYWYRQSLGQGLEFLIYFQGNSAPDKSGLPSDRFSAERTGGSVSTLTIQRTQQEDSAVYLCASSLQSPSYNEQFFGPGTRLTVL.

The chain carries TRBV18 and TRBJ1-2, with 7 positions matching TRBD1. V lost 0 bases to trimming and J lost 2 bases; unmatched junction nucleotides: 0. This CDR3 is 14 amino acids long. Germline CDR1 and CDR2: KGHSH and LQKENI. The CDR3 loop is CASSPPGQNYGYTF. The CDR3 DNA reads TGTGCCAGCTCACCACCGGGACAGAACTATGGCTACACCTTC. Supplemented by reference TRBV18 and TRBJ1-2, the full variable domain reads NAGVMQNPRHLVRRRGQEARLRCSPMKGHSHVYWYRQLPEEGLKFMVYLQKENIIDESGMPKERFSAEFPKEGPSILRIQQVVRGDSAAYFCASSPPGQNYGYTFGSGTRLTVV.